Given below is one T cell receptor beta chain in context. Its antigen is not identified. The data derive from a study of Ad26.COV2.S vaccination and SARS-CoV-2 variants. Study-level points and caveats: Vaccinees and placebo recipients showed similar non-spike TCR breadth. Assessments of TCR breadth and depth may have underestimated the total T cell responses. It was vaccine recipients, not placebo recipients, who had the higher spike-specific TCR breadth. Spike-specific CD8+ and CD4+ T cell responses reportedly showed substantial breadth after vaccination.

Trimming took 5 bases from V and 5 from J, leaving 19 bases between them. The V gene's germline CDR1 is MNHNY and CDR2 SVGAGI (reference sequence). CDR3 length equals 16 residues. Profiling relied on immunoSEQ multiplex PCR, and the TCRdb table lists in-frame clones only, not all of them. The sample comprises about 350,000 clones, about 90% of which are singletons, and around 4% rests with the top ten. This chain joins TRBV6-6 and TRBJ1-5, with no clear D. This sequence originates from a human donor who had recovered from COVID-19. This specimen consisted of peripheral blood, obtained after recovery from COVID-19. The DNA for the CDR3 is TGTGCCAGCAGTCCCTACCTGGATGCTAATGATCAGCCCCAGCATTTT. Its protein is CASSPYLDANDQPQHF.